These T cell receptor beta chains were read from a single sample in a study of shared clonotypes between healthy human individuals. Only in-frame clones appear in the TCRdb table, and some are missing; sequencing was by immunoSEQ multiplex PCR. This sample yields roughly 2.5 million clones, of which around 90% are seen a single time; over 0.12% belongs to the top ten. What was sequenced was naive CD4+ T cells sorted from blood. These receptors were obtained from a man aged 18 to 29 in good health. Both conserved end residues are part of each CDR3. A D gene is named only where the DNA matches it firmly. Rows may omit the clone size; those that give it use once, few, many or a size class.

abundance,d_gene,j_gene,v_gene,CDR3aa,CDR3nt
-,-,TRBJ2-1,TRBV7-7,CASSSGRGVEQFF,TGTGCTAGCAGCTCGGGGCGGGGAGTTGAGCAGTTCTTC
-,TRBD1,TRBJ2-2,TRBV12-5,CASGSGQGNTGELFF,TGTGCTAGTGGTTCGGGACAGGGGAACACCGGGGAGCTGTTTTTT
-,-,TRBJ2-1,TRBV11-2,CASSPFGRGGHNEQFF,TGTGCCAGCAGTCCATTCGGCAGGGGGGGTCACAATGAGCAGTTCTTC
-,-,TRBJ2-7,TRBV11-3,CASSLGGSDEQYF,TGTGCCAGCAGCCTAGGGGGATCCGACGAGCAGTACTTC
-,TRBD2,TRBJ2-5,TRBV29-1,CSVDGREGRSSETQYF,TGCAGCGTTGATGGGCGGGAGGGCCGTTCTAGTGAGACCCAGTACTTC
-,TRBD1,TRBJ1-5,TRBV7-2,CASSLEQGAQPQHF,TGTGCCAGCAGCTTAGAACAGGGGGCACAGCCCCAGCATTTT
-,-,TRBJ2-5,TRBV11-3,CASSLVGGAGRETQYF,TGTGCCAGCAGCTTAGTAGGGGGAGCGGGACGAGAGACCCAGTACTTC
-,-,TRBJ2-3,TRBV5-1,CASSLFGGASSTDTQYF,TGCGCCAGCAGCTTGTTTGGCGGGGCCTCTAGCACAGATACGCAGTATTTT
-,TRBD2,TRBJ2-3,TRBV28,CASISGGLSTDTQYF,TGTGCCAGCATATCGGGGGGGCTGAGCACAGATACGCAGTATTTT
-,-,TRBJ2-7,TRBV27,CASSWQGRYEQYF,TGTGCCAGCAGTTGGCAGGGGAGGTACGAGCAGTACTTC
-,TRBD1,TRBJ2-7,TRBV7-2,CASGEGGKSYEQYF,TGTGCCAGCGGCGAAGGGGGCAAATCTTACGAGCAGTACTTC
-,-,TRBJ2-2,TRBV18,CASSPEVRANTGELFF,TGTGCCAGCTCACCGGAAGTCAGGGCGAACACCGGGGAGCTGTTTTTT
-,-,TRBJ2-5,TRBV7-2,CASSLSPRVETQYF,TGTGCCAGCAGCTTAAGCCCCAGGGTAGAGACCCAGTACTTC
-,TRBD1,TRBJ2-5,TRBV7-3,CASSPQGAHQETQYF,TGTGCCAGCAGCCCTCAGGGGGCCCACCAAGAGACCCAGTACTTC
-,TRBD1,TRBJ1-6,TRBV18,CASSPYPQGSSYNSPLHF,TGTGCCAGCTCACCTTACCCACAGGGGAGCTCCTATAATTCACCCCTCCACTTT
-,TRBD2,TRBJ2-3,TRBV30,CAWSVLRTSGSTDTQYF,TGTGCCTGGAGTGTACTCCGGACTAGCGGCTCCACAGATACGCAGTATTTT
-,-,TRBJ2-5,TRBV25-1,CASSEGVTQYF,TGTGCCAGCAGTGAAGGCGTGACCCAGTACTTC
-,-,TRBJ2-1,TRBV27,CASSNRERNEQFF,TGTGCCAGCAGTAACAGGGAAAGGAATGAGCAGTTCTTC
-,-,TRBJ2-2,TRBV15,CATSRDARSTGELFF,TGTGCCACCAGCAGAGACGCCAGGTCGACCGGGGAGCTGTTTTTT
-,-,TRBJ2-7,TRBV2,CASSEGDTPGQYF,TGTGCCAGCAGTGAGGGGGATACCCCCGGGCAGTACTTC
-,-,TRBJ2-6,TRBV9,CASSVANTPSGANVLTF,TGTGCCAGCAGCGTAGCTAATACGCCCTCTGGGGCCAACGTCCTGACTTTC
-,-,TRBJ2-5,TRBV25-1,CASSEFGDGQRETQYF,TGTGCCAGCAGTGAATTCGGGGACGGCCAGAGAGAGACCCAGTACTTC
-,TRBD1,TRBJ1-2,TRBV13,CASSPMWTGYGYTF,TGTGCCAGCAGCCCTATGTGGACAGGCTATGGCTACACCTTC
once,TRBD1,TRBJ1-2,TRBV7-8,CASSSPSSWGQPVNYGYTF,TGTGCCAGCAGCTCCCCATCCTCTTGGGGACAGCCCGTAAACTATGGCTACACCTTC
-,TRBD1,TRBJ2-7,TRBV5-1,CASSLGQGGSHEQYF,TGCGCCAGCAGCTTGGGACAGGGCGGATCCCACGAGCAGTACTTC
-,-,TRBJ2-2,TRBV5-1,CASREIMNTGELFF,TGCGCCAGCAGGGAGATCATGAACACCGGGGAGCTGTTTTTT
-,TRBD1,TRBJ1-4,TRBV6-6,CASSRQGEGEKLFF,TGTGCCAGCAGCCGCCAGGGGGAGGGTGAAAAACTGTTTTTT
few,-,TRBJ1-1,TRBV9,CASSFGTQNTEAFF,TGTGCCAGCAGCTTTGGGACACAGAACACTGAAGCTTTCTTT
-,TRBD1,TRBJ1-5,TRBV6-5,CASSYSKQGFQPQHF,TGTGCCAGCAGTTATAGTAAACAGGGGTTTCAGCCCCAGCATTTT
-,-,TRBJ1-3,TRBV30,CAWSVGRAGNTIYF,TGTGCCTGGAGTGTCGGCAGGGCTGGAAACACCATATATTTT
-,-,TRBJ2-1,TRBV7-2,CASSLNAPRAYNEQFF,TGTGCCAGCAGCTTGAACGCCCCGAGGGCCTACAATGAGCAGTTCTTC
-,-,TRBJ1-2,TRBV19,CAGKGQPPANYGYTF,TGTGCCGGGAAAGGTCAGCCCCCCGCTAACTATGGCTACACCTTC
-,TRBD1,TRBJ2-7,TRBV11-2,CASSLTGGSYEQYF,TGTGCCAGCAGCTTGACAGGGGGGTCCTACGAGCAGTACTTC
-,TRBD1,TRBJ2-5,TRBV5-4,CASVSGQRPGTQYF,TGTGCCAGCGTTTCGGGACAGCGCCCAGGGACCCAGTACTTC
-,TRBD1,TRBJ2-5,TRBV18,CASSLTGTGSQETQYF,TGTGCCAGCTCACTAACAGGGACAGGGAGCCAAGAGACCCAGTACTTC
once,TRBD1,TRBJ2-7,TRBV6-5,CASRGGTGPYEQYF,TGTGCCAGCAGGGGGGGGACAGGGCCCTACGAGCAGTACTTC
-,TRBD2,TRBJ2-1,TRBV6-6,CATSNGGLEGNEQFF,TGTGCCACCTCCAACGGGGGACTAGAGGGCAATGAGCAGTTCTTC